This T cell receptor beta chain was recovered during a study of patients and donors after allogeneic stem cell transplantation. This clonotype appeared many times. TCRdb fed the RT-PCR reads into MiXCR, producing one record per CDR3 protein. Here the sample spans approximately 250,000 distinct CDR3 sequences, 11% to 15% being singletons. The TCR comes from a human donor who was either an allogeneic HSCT recipient or a stem cell or donor lymphocyte infusion donor (not recorded which). It is not recorded whose cells these are; they may come from a transplant donor. The sample taken for sequencing was blood, either unsorted or a sorted T cell fraction (not recorded which).

CDR3 bases: TGTGCCAGCAGCTTAGCGCTACCATACAATGAGCAGTTCTTC. Its translation is CASSLALPYNEQFF. The gene calls are TRBV7-2 and TRBJ2-1, with D hard to call. Trimming cost V 0 bases and J 4 bases, with 7 bases left between them. The CDR3 is made up of 14 amino acids. Germline lookup yields CDR1 SGHTA and CDR2 FQGNSA.